This T cell receptor (beta chain) was recorded in a study of shared clonotypes between healthy human individuals. The CDR3 length is 14 residues. Germline CDR1 is ENHRY and CDR2 is SYGVKD. V dropped 5 bases and J dropped 0 bases, with 8 bases sitting between them. A remark on this clone: The antigen is undetermined.

Broader study findings: The four-donor shared clonotypes exceeded non-shared clonotypes in generation probability, with non-shared ones scoring lower.

Sequencing was at deep level. Data came from immunoSEQ multiplex PCR; TCRdb stores just in-frame clones and leaves some out. The sample lists roughly 2.4 million clones, approximately 96% occurring once. The chain couples TRBV10-3 to TRBJ1-3; D might be TRBD1 (5 bases). The receptor's source is a man between 18 and 35 years old in good health. Sample: naive CD4+ T cells sorted from blood. Subset denoted: CD45RA+ positively selected. The CDR3 sequence is CAISTQASGNTIYF. The CDR3 nucleotides are TGTGCCATCAGTACACAGGCCTCTGGAAACACCATATATTTT.